These 18 T cell receptor beta chains originate from one sample sequenced in a study of Ad26.COV2.S vaccination and SARS-CoV-2 variants. The protocol was immunoSEQ multiplex PCR, while the TCRdb copy is restricted to in-frame clones and leaves out a portion. The sample yields hundreds of thousands of clones, approximately 92% seen once. As to treatment: about 20 received Ad26.COV2.S at low or high dose, single or two shots; several received placebo; per-sample allocation not given. All samples were drawn on day 63, counting from the first vaccine or placebo injection. Here the sequenced sample was peripheral blood, taken in a trial of Ad26.COV2.S vaccine versus placebo. These receptor sequences come from a person between 18 and 65 years old who received the Ad26.COV2.S COVID-19 vaccine or a placebo.

The V call is TRBV4-3, the J call TRBJ2-3, with a weak D call TRBD1 (5 bases). Between the trimmed V and J ends, which lost 3 bases and 6 bases, there was a span of 13 bases. The CDR3 totals 14 residues. Germline V gives CDR1 LGHNA, CDR2 YSLEER. In DNA, the CDR3 is TGCGCCAGCAGCCAGCAGGGATATTTGGATACGCAGTATTTT. This translates into CASSQQGYLDTQYF.

CDR3 in DNA: TGTGCCAGCTCACCACAGGACTTCCCGAGCTCCTACGAGCAGTACTTC. Translation: CASSPQDFPSSYEQYF. The genes are TRBV18 and TRBJ2-7; the D gene is possibly TRBD2 (5 bases). The V gene lost 1 base and the J gene lost 0 bases, with 13 bases spanning the gap. Per the germline V gene, CDR1 is KGHSH and CDR2 is LQKENI. This CDR3 comprises 16 residues.

This rearrangement joins TRBV10-3 to TRBJ2-2, with a tentative D call TRBD2 (5 bases). This CDR3 has 15 amino acids. Trimming shortened V by 3 bases and J by 3 bases, and 11 bases separated the two germline ends. Germline assignment: CDR1 ENHRY and CDR2 SYGVKD. In DNA, the CDR3 is TGTGCCATCAGTGATTTAGCCGGGGACACCGGGGAGCTGTTTTTT. It specifies CAISDLAGDTGELFF.

V is TRBV7-2 and J is TRBJ2-7; D is undetermined. This CDR3 is 14 amino acids long. V shed 3 bases and J shed 9 bases, with 18 bases lying between them. Germline-derived CDR1 and CDR2 are SGHTA and FQGNSA. CDR3 loop: CASSFGGNLQRQYF. The CDR3 region has the DNA TGTGCCAGCAGCTTTGGCGGCAATTTGCAAAGGCAGTACTTC.

This clone came up once. V and J are TRBV24-1 and TRBJ2-2; D tentatively reads TRBD1 or TRBD2 (6 bases each). Germline lookup yields CDR1 KGHDR and CDR2 SFDVKD. Trimming removed 1 base from V and 4 bases from J, with 12 bases in between. This CDR3 comprises 16 residues. CDR3 bases: TGTGCCACCAGTGATTTCACCCGGGGGCGCACCGGGGAGCTGTTTTTT. Its translation: CATSDFTRGRTGELFF.

The chain couples TRBV27 to TRBJ2-7; D unclear. V gave up 0 bases and J gave up 0 bases, with 3 bases separating them. This CDR3 is 13 amino acids long. Germline V gene data show CDR1 as MNHEY and CDR2 as SMNVEV (reference sequence). The CDR3 DNA follows: TGTGCCAGCAGTTTATCCGCCTCCTACGAGCAGTACTTC. As protein: CASSLSASYEQYF.

The chain combines TRBV20-1 with TRBJ2-4; a possible D gene is TRBD1 (5 bases). V dropped 3 bases and J dropped 0 bases, with 21 bases sitting between them. The CDR3 has 18 amino acids. The germline CDR1 and CDR2 sequences are DFQATT and SNEGSKA (reference sequence). The CDR3: CSASPPLGHALAKNIQYF. The CDR3 bases are TGCAGTGCTAGTCCTCCCTTAGGACACGCTTTAGCCAAAAACATTCAGTACTTC.

The CDR3 here is CASSTRQVETQYF. CDR3 nucleotide sequence: TGTGCCAGTAGCACGAGACAGGTCGAGACCCAGTACTTC. This chain uses TRBV19 with TRBJ2-5, with D possibly TRBD1 on 6 matching bases. In germline, CDR1 is LNHDA, CDR2 SQIVND (reference sequence). Trimming pared 6 bases from V and 5 bases from J, leaving 13 bases between. The CDR3 is 13 amino acids.

This clone has only a few counts. J is TRBJ2-1 and V is TRBV5-4, with 7 bases lining up with TRBD1. CDR3 length: 14 residues. The V and J ends lost 7 bases and 7 bases, in that order; junction bases with no gene match: 11. CDR1 is SGHNT, CDR2 YYREEE, per germline (reference sequence). This CDR3 reads CASLPKQGSNEQFF. CDR3 in DNA: TGTGCCAGCCTTCCAAAACAGGGGAGTAATGAGCAGTTCTTC.

The chain combines TRBV6-5 with TRBJ1-6, with 8 bases fitting TRBD1. V shed 7 bases and J 10 bases; nucleotides not matched to a gene: 9. The CDR3 has 14 residues. Germline CDR1 MNHEY, CDR2 SVGAGI. CDR3 nucleotide sequence: TGTGCCAGCACCCCAGGACAGGGTCACTCACCCCTCCACTTT. Translating gives CASTPGQGHSPLHF.

V usage is TRBV5-1 and J usage is TRBJ2-2, with D hard to call. Trimming took off 4 bases at V and 7 bases at J, with 11 bases between the two ends. The germline V gene has CDR1 SGHRS and CDR2 YFSETQ. The CDR3 is made up of 13 amino acids. CDR3 sequence reads: CASSHPVGGELFF. In nucleotides, the CDR3 is TGCGCCAGCAGCCACCCCGTGGGCGGGGAGCTGTTTTTT.

This clone was seen just once. The rearrangement joins TRBV18 to TRBJ2-3; 7 bases fit TRBD2. Trimming at V came to 6 bases and at J to 0 bases, leaving 9 bases not matched to a gene. The CDR3 runs 16 residues. Germline V gene data show CDR1 as KGHSH and CDR2 as LQKENI. CDR3 sequence: CASSPRGEGSTDTQYF. In DNA, the CDR3 is TGTGCCAGCTCCCCCCGAGGGGAGGGTAGCACAGATACGCAGTATTTT.

This chain uses TRBV5-8 with TRBJ2-4, with D perhaps assigned TRBD1 or TRBD2 (5 bases each). The CDR3 sequence is 10 residues long. Trimming stripped 5 bases from V and 16 bases from J, with 13 bases between. Germline CDR1 SGHTS, CDR2 YDEGEE. CDR3 in amino acids: CASSYGTPYF. For the CDR3, the DNA is TGTGCCAGCAGTTACGGGACCCCTTACTTC.

The J gene is TRBJ2-1, the V gene TRBV4-3, with 8 positions matching TRBD2. There are 16 residues in the CDR3. Unmatched junction bases numbered 7, after V lost 1 base and J lost 5 bases. Germline CDR1 LGHNA, CDR2 YSLEER. For the CDR3, the DNA is TGCGCCAGCAGCCAAGGGTACGCGGGAGGTAACAATGAGCAGTTCTTC. It codes for CASSQGYAGGNNEQFF.

Only one count was recorded for this clone. The gene calls are TRBV11-2 and TRBJ2-1, with 13 positions matching TRBD2. V gave up 2 bases and J gave up 6 bases; unmatched junction bases: 10. Germline V gives CDR1 SGHAT, CDR2 FQNNGV. The CDR3 spans 18 residues. DNA of the CDR3: TGTGCCAGCAGCTTACGCAGGCCCGGGACTAGCGGGATCAATGAGCAGTTCTTC. Protein: CASSLRRPGTSGINEQFF.

The chain combines TRBV5-1 with TRBJ2-1, with no clear D. This CDR3 has 15 residues. V was pared by 4 bases and J by 0 bases, with 11 bases between. Germline CDR1 and CDR2: SGHRS and YFSETQ. CDR3 in DNA: TGCGCCAGCAGCCCCGGGCCCAGCTCCTACAATGAGCAGTTCTTC. This translates into CASSPGPSSYNEQFF.

The chain links TRBV6-2 or TRBV6-3 to TRBJ2-2; D could derive from TRBD1 or TRBD2 (6 bases each). The germline CDR1 and CDR2 sequences are MNHEY and SVGEGT. The CDR3 has 16 amino acids. Deletions cut 2 bases from V and 5 bases from J, with 15 bases between. The CDR3, as DNA: TGTGCCAGCAGTTACCTACGGGGGCAGTTAACCGGGGAGCTGTTTTTT. It yields the protein CASSYLRGQLTGELFF.

On this clone itself: This specimen includes other DNA sequences encoding the same CDR3. The chain couples TRBV6-5 to TRBJ1-2; no reliable D call. The CDR3 length is 12 residues. V shed 6 bases and J shed 2 bases, with 7 bases lying between them. Germline V gene lookup returns CDR1 MNHEY and CDR2 SVGAGI. This CDR3 reads CASRRGNYGYTF. CDR3 bases: TGTGCCAGCAGACGAGGGAACTATGGCTACACCTTC.